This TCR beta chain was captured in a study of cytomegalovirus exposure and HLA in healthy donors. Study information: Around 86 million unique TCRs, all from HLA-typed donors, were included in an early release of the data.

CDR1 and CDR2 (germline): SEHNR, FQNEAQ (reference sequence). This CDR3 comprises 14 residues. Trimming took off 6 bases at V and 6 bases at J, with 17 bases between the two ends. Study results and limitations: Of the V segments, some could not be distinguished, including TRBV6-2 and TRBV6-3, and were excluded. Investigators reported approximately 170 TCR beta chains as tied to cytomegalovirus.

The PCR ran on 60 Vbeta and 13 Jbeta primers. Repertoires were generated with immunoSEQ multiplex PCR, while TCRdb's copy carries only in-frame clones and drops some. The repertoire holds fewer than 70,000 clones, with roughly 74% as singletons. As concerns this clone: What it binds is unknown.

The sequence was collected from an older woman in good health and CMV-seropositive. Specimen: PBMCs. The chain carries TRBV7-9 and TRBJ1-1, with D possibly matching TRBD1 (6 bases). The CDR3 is CASSSDRGGPEAFF. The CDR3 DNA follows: TGTGCCAGCAGTTCAGATAGGGGGGGCCCTGAAGCTTTCTTT.